These 23 T cell receptor beta chains came from one sample sequenced in a study of Ad26.COV2.S vaccination and SARS-CoV-2 variants (dated by TCRdb to the early 2020s). The library was made by the immunoSEQ multiplex PCR assay. TCRdb retrieved this table from immuneACCESS and kept in-frame rearrangements only. Not all clones are present; in checked studies, unresolved V genes account for under half, and no reason is known for the remainder. This sample has hundreds of thousands of clones in its table, and around 86% of those were observed once. Of the sample, roughly 3.6% falls within the top ten clones. The treatment or condition label of this sample denotes: some 20 received Ad26.COV2.S at low or high dose, single or two shots; about 5 received placebo; per-sample allocation not given. Repertoires of vaccine and placebo recipients were sequenced from samples taken on day 63 after the first injection.

Sequences were derived from peripheral blood, sampled in a trial of Ad26.COV2.S vaccine versus placebo. The receptors derive from a person between 18 and 59 years old who received the Ad26.COV2.S COVID-19 vaccine or a placebo.

The chain couples TRBV29-1 to TRBJ2-1; 9 bases match TRBD1. V was pared by 7 bases and J by 2 bases, with 6 bases of the junction left unmatched. Germline V gene data show CDR1 as SQVTM and CDR2 as ANQGSEA. The CDR3 spans 14 residues. CDR3: CSAMTGGPYNEQFF. The CDR3 DNA sequence: TGCAGCGCGATGACAGGGGGACCCTACAATGAGCAGTTCTTC.

This clone was detected once. V is TRBV5-1 and J is TRBJ2-5; weak D call: TRBD2 (6 bases). The V end lost 4 bases, the J end lost 5 bases, and 15 bases lay between the germline ends. Germline-derived CDR1 and CDR2 are SGHRS and YFSETQ. The CDR3 length is 14 residues. CDR3 bases: TGCGCCAGCAGCGTACCGGGGGAATCGGAGACCCAGTACTTC. Its protein product is CASSVPGESETQYF.

This clone occurred many times. The rearrangement uses TRBV12-3 or TRBV12-4 and TRBJ2-7; TRBD1 might be the D (6 bases). Trimming took off 2 bases at V and 5 bases at J, with 10 bases between the two ends. CDR3 length: 13 amino acids. CDR3 coding DNA: TGTGCCAGCAGTTTAAGGCAGGGGAACGAGCAGTACTTC. This translates into CASSLRQGNEQYF.

This sequence joins TRBV5-1 and TRBJ1-2; TRBD1 matches 7 bases. Unmatched junction bases numbered 16, after V lost 0 bases and J lost 8 bases. This CDR3 has 17 amino acids. CDR1 is SGHRS, CDR2 YFSETQ, per germline. The CDR3: CASSLGQGPPKGSGYTF. The DNA of the CDR3 is TGCGCCAGCAGCTTGGGACAGGGCCCTCCCAAGGGAAGCGGCTACACCTTC.

The chain uses TRBV3-1 (or the pseudogene TRBV3-2) and TRBJ1-2, with TRBD1 identical over 8 bases. The germline V gene encodes CDR1 LGHDT and CDR2 YNNKEL (reference sequence). Trimming took 1 base from V and 2 from J; bases not matched to a gene: 12. CDR3 length equals 18 residues. Written as DNA, the CDR3 is TGTGCCAGCAGCCAAGCCGGCAGGGGGCGGGTTGGGAACTATGGCTACACCTTC. Protein product: CASSQAGRGRVGNYGYTF.

The chain recombines TRBV7-2 with TRBJ1-2, with D tentatively TRBD1 (6 bases). Germline V gene sequence: CDR1 SGHTA, CDR2 FQGNSA. This CDR3 has 13 amino acids. V was cut by 6 bases and J by 8 bases, with 16 bases left in between. The CDR3 sequence is CASSLKGGRGYTF. The CDR3 bases are TGTGCCAGCAGTTTGAAAGGGGGAAGAGGCTACACCTTC.

The rearrangement uses TRBV29-1 and TRBJ2-5; no reliable D call. Between the trimmed V and J ends, which lost 7 bases and 2 bases, there was a span of 14 bases. The CDR3 contains 13 residues. The germline V gene has CDR1 SQVTM and CDR2 ANQGSEA. The CDR3 is CSAQRLGQETQYF. CDR3 DNA sequence: TGCAGCGCCCAGAGGCTGGGACAAGAGACCCAGTACTTC.

V gene TRBV5-1 combines with J gene TRBJ2-2, with TRBD1 matching over 7 bases. CDR3 length equals 15 residues. Germline V gene data show CDR1 as SGHRS and CDR2 as YFSETQ. The J segment lost 2 bases and the V segment lost 4 bases, leaving 5 bases of the junction unmatched. The CDR3, as DNA: TGCGCCAGCAGCCCGGGACAGAGCAACACCGGGGAGCTGTTTTTT. It translates to CASSPGQSNTGELFF.

This sequence joins TRBV30 and TRBJ1-4; D is perhaps TRBD1 (5 bases). The ends were cut back, 5 bases at V and 6 bases at J, with 13 bases in the middle. The length of the CDR3 is 13 residues. Per the germline V gene, CDR1 is GTSNPN and CDR2 is SVGIG (reference sequence). Here the CDR3 reads CAWAGRVDEKLFF. CDR3 DNA sequence: TGTGCCTGGGCCGGCAGGGTGGATGAAAAACTGTTTTTT.

In this sample, this clone turned up a few times. At the DNA level, this CDR3 is encoded by other sequences in the same sample as well. The J gene is TRBJ2-7, the V gene TRBV7-2; unclear D gene. The CDR3 is 13 amino acids. Trimming took off 0 bases at V and 2 bases at J, with 5 bases between the two ends. From germline, CDR1 is SGHTA and CDR2 FQGNSA. The CDR3 DNA follows: TGTGCCAGCAGCTTAGCGTCCACCTACGAGCAGTACTTC. Translation: CASSLASTYEQYF.

The genes are TRBV4-1 and TRBJ2-7; 7 nucleotides line up with TRBD2. Germline trimming cut 4 bases from V and 6 bases from J; bases unmatched to any gene: 3. Germline CDR1 and CDR2: MGHRA and YSYEKL. The CDR3 contains 12 residues. CDR3 region: CASSPGGLEQYF. In nucleotides, the CDR3 is TGCGCCAGCAGCCCGGGGGGTCTCGAGCAGTACTTC.

The chain couples TRBV5-1 to TRBJ2-1; D tentatively reads TRBD1 or TRBD2 (5 bases each). Looked up from germline, CDR1 is SGHRS and CDR2 is YFSETQ. V was pared by 0 bases and J by 4 bases, with 11 bases between. The CDR3 runs to 15 residues. The CDR3 sequence: CASSLGTGAYNEQFF. DNA for the CDR3: TGCGCCAGCAGCTTGGGAACCGGGGCGTACAATGAGCAGTTCTTC.

This clone was found a few times. The chain combines TRBV10-1 with TRBJ1-1; TRBD1 matches 9 bases. The trim removed 2 bases at V and 1 base at J, leaving 2 bases unmatched. CDR1 is WNHNN and CDR2 is SYGVQD in the germline V gene (reference sequence). The CDR3 runs 15 residues. This CDR3 reads CASSEGDRANTEAFF. The CDR3 nucleotides read TGCGCCAGCAGTGAGGGGGACAGGGCGAACACTGAAGCTTTCTTT.

The V and J genes are TRBV2 and TRBJ2-7; no definite D call. Germline CDR1 and CDR2: SNHLY and FYNNEI. V was pared by 2 bases and J by 5 bases, with 10 bases between. This CDR3 is 13 amino acids long. As DNA, the CDR3 is TGTGCCAGCAGTGAAAAGGAATTCCACGAGCAGTACTTC. It codes for CASSEKEFHEQYF.

The chain recombines TRBV3-1 (or the pseudogene TRBV3-2) with TRBJ1-4; maybe TRBD1 (5 bases). Per germline, CDR1 LGHDT and CDR2 YNNKEL (reference sequence). The CDR3 runs to 13 residues. Trimming took 11 bases from V and 4 from J, leaving 14 bases between them. For the CDR3, the DNA is TGTGCCGCCCGGGGGTCCAGTAATGAAAAACTGTTTTTT. This gives the protein CAARGSSNEKLFF.

This sequence joins TRBV18 and TRBJ2-7, with 11 bases fitting TRBD2. The V gene's germline CDR1 is KGHSH and CDR2 LQKENI. J was trimmed by 1 base and V by 6 bases; bases with no gene match: 17. This CDR3 has 19 amino acids. CDR3 sequence: CASSQTTATLAGASYEQYF. The CDR3, as DNA: TGTGCCAGCTCCCAAACCACAGCTACACTAGCGGGGGCATCCTACGAGCAGTACTTC.

The J gene is TRBJ1-5, the V gene TRBV7-9; no reliable D call. Germline V gene lookup returns CDR1 SEHNR and CDR2 FQNEAQ (reference sequence). V was trimmed by 1 base and J by 7 bases, leaving 11 bases between them. This CDR3 region has 14 residues. The CDR3 sequence is CASSLDRSWQPQHF. Written as DNA, the CDR3 is TGTGCCAGCAGCTTAGATAGGTCCTGGCAGCCCCAGCATTTT.

The gene calls are TRBV21-1 and TRBJ2-5; TRBD2 reflects the table's D call only, with no check against the DNA. TRBV21-1 has pseudogene status. The CDR3 totals 16 residues. CDR3 DNA: TGTGCCAGCAGCAGACTAGCGGGGGGCCTGGGGGAGACCCAGTACTTC. Translating it yields CASSRLAGGLGETQYF.

The V gene is TRBV7-9, the J gene TRBJ2-5, with 9 bases fitting TRBD1. This CDR3 comprises 15 residues. Trimming took 3 bases from V and 3 from J; bases not matched to a gene: 5. The germline gives CDR1 SEHNR, CDR2 FQNEAQ (reference sequence). The CDR3 reads CASSLLWDREETQYF. The DNA of the CDR3 is TGTGCCAGCAGCTTGCTGTGGGACAGGGAAGAGACCCAGTACTTC.

The chain recombines TRBV28 with TRBJ2-3; TRBD1 agrees at 7 bases. CDR3 length equals 13 residues. V was pared by 8 bases and J by 3 bases, with 5 bases of the junction left unmatched. Germline loops: CDR1 MDHEN, CDR2 SYDVKM. The CDR3 here is CASGAGGTDTQYF. For the CDR3, the DNA is TGTGCCAGCGGGGCAGGGGGTACAGATACGCAGTATTTT.

The rearrangement joins TRBV5-5 to TRBJ1-5; D may be TRBD1 (5 bases). The V and J ends lost 3 bases and 1 base respectively, with 14 bases between them. Per germline, CDR1 SGHKS and CDR2 YYEKEE (reference sequence). There are 16 residues in the CDR3. The CDR3 sequence is CASSSPEGRSNQPQHF. As DNA, the CDR3 is TGTGCCAGCAGCTCGCCCGAGGGGAGGAGCAATCAGCCCCAGCATTTT.

The V gene is TRBV15, the J gene TRBJ1-5; maybe TRBD1 (5 bases). The CDR3 has 15 residues. Germline values: CDR1 LNHNV, CDR2 YYDKDF (reference sequence). V lost 0 bases to trimming and J lost 6 bases, with 12 bases between them. Here the CDR3 reads CATSREGTLAQPQHF. The CDR3 region has the DNA TGTGCCACCAGCAGAGAGGGGACTTTGGCTCAGCCCCAGCATTTT.

The rearrangement joins TRBV11-2 to TRBJ2-1; the match to TRBD2 covers 9 bases. Per germline, CDR1 SGHAT and CDR2 FQNNGV. The length of the CDR3 is 16 residues. J was trimmed by 2 bases and V by 7 bases; bases with no gene match: 9. CDR3 sequence: CASILSGGSTYNEQFF. CDR3 bases: TGTGCCAGCATCCTTAGCGGGGGCTCGACCTACAATGAGCAGTTCTTC.